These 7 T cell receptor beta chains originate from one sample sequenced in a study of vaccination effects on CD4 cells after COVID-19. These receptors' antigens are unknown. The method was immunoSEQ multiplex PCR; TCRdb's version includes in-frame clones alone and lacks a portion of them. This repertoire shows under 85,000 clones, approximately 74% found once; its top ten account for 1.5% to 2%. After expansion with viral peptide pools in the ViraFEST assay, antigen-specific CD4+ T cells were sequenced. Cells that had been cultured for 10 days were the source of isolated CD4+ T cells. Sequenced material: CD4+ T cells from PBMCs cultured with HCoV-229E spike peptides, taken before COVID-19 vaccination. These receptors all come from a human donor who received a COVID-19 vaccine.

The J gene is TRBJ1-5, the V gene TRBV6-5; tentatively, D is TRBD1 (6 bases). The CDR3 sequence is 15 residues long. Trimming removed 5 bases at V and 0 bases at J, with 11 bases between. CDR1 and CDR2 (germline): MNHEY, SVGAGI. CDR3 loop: CASSKGEYSNQPQHF. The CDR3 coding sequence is TGTGCCAGCAGTAAGGGGGAATATAGCAATCAGCCCCAGCATTTT.

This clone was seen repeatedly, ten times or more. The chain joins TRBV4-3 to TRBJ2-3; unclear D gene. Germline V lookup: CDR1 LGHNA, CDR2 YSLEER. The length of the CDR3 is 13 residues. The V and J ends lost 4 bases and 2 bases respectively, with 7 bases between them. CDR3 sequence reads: CASSPKFTDTQYF. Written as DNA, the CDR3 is TGCGCCAGCAGCCCGAAGTTCACAGATACGCAGTATTTT.

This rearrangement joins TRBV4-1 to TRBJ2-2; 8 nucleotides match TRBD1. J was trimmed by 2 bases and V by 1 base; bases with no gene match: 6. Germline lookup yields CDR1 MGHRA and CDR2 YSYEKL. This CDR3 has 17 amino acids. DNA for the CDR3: TGCGCCAGCAGCCAAGTCTGGGGACAGGTTAACACCGGGGAGCTGTTTTTT. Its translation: CASSQVWGQVNTGELFF.

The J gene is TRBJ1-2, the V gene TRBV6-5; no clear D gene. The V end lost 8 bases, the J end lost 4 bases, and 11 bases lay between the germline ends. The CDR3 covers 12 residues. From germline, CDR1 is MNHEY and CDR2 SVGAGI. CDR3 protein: CASVTSTYGYTF. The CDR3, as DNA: TGTGCCAGCGTGACCAGTACCTATGGCTACACCTTC.

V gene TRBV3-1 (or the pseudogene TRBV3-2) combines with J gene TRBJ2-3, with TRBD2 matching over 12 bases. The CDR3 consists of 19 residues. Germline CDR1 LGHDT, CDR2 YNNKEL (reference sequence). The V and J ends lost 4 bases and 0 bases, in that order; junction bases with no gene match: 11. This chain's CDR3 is CASSPIRLAGDPSTDTQYF. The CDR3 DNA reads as TGTGCCAGCAGCCCTATACGACTAGCGGGGGACCCTAGCACAGATACGCAGTATTTT.

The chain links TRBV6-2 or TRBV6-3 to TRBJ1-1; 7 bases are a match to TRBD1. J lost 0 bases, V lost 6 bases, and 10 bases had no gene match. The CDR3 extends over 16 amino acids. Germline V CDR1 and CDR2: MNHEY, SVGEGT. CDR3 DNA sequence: TGTGCCAGCAGCGAGCTTCCGGGACAGATGAACACTGAAGCTTTCTTT. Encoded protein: CASSELPGQMNTEAFF.

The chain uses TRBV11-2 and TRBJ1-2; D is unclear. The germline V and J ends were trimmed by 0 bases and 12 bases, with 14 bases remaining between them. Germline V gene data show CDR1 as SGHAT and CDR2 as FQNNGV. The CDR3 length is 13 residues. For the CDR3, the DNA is TGTGCCAGCAGCTTAGATCGGCTCTATGGGGACACCTTC. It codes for CASSLDRLYGDTF.